A single T cell receptor beta chain is shown here with its context. CDR1 and CDR2 (germline): SGDLS, YYNGEE. This CDR3 has 15 amino acids. Trimming took 1 base from V and 4 from J; bases not matched to a gene: 3. This specimen belongs to a study of radiotherapy plus CTLA-4 blockade in lung cancer. Measured with immunoSEQ multiplex PCR; TCRdb has only the in-frame clones, and not every one. The data contain 45,000 to 55,000 clones, approximately 76% of them singletons. The sample here was peripheral blood, taken from a patient treated with radiotherapy plus ipilimumab. The V gene is TRBV9, the J gene TRBJ2-1; 9 bases match TRBD2. The sequence came from a human donor with non-small cell lung cancer who had stable disease on radiotherapy plus ipilimumab. The DNA for the CDR3 is TGTGCCAGCAGCGTACTAGCGGGGATATACAATGAGCAGTTCTTC. Encoded protein: CASSVLAGIYNEQFF.